This entry lists 15 T cell receptor beta chains sequenced from one sample in a study of blood T cells in healthy people across ages. Alongside a J-beta primer mix, a sample-barcoded 5' primer served in a second PCR lasting roughly 6 to 11 cycles. TCRdb reprocessed the 5' RACE reads via MiXCR and lists one record per CDR3 protein. The data hold 550,000 to 750,000 distinct CDR3 sequences, with around a fifth observed a single time. The sequencing sample was made of blood. These receptors were taken from a man in his sixties or seventies in good health.

This clonotype was seen a few times. The chain employs TRBV18 and TRBJ2-1; 9 bases are shared with TRBD1. Germline assignment: CDR1 KGHSH and CDR2 LQKENI. This CDR3 region has 16 residues. Unmatched junction bases numbered 4, after V lost 4 bases and J lost 0 bases. CDR3 in amino acids: CASSQTGGNSYNEQFF. DNA of the CDR3: TGTGCCAGCTCACAAACAGGGGGCAACTCCTACAATGAGCAGTTCTTC.

The rearrangement joins TRBV20-1 to TRBJ1-2; no firm D call. Deletions cut 3 bases from V and 3 bases from J, with 5 bases between. Per germline, CDR1 DFQATT and CDR2 SNEGSKA (reference sequence). The CDR3 consists of 11 residues. The CDR3, as DNA: TGCAGTGCTAGCTGGGACTATGGCTACACCTTC. Residues: CSASWDYGYTF.

This clonotype was detected only a few times. J is TRBJ1-1 and V is TRBV28; possible D gene TRBD1, 6 bases. Germline V gene lookup returns CDR1 MDHEN and CDR2 SYDVKM. Trimming stripped 2 bases from V and 4 bases from J, with 17 bases between. The CDR3 spans 16 residues. The CDR3 bases are TGTGCCAGCAGTTTACCGATCCACAGGGTAAGCACTGAAGCTTTCTTT. Translating it yields CASSLPIHRVSTEAFF.

Concerning this clonotype: A much larger clone sits a single nucleotide away, making a read error possible. V and J are TRBV20-1 and TRBJ2-5; tentatively, D is TRBD2 (6 bases). Trimming took off 0 bases at V and 7 bases at J, with 18 bases between the two ends. Germline lookup yields CDR1 DFQATT and CDR2 SNEGSKA (reference sequence). The CDR3 length is 15 residues. The CDR3 loop is CSARDLRRAKGTQYF. The CDR3 DNA reads TGCAGTGCTAGAGATTTAAGGAGGGCCAAGGGGACCCAGTACTTC.

This clonotype was seen more than once but under ten times. This chain joins TRBV2 and TRBJ1-2; no reliable D call. This CDR3 region has 14 residues. V lost 1 base to trimming and J lost 2 bases, with 8 bases between them. Germline CDR1 SNHLY, CDR2 FYNNEI. The CDR3: CASSEVGGNYGYTF. CDR3 in DNA: TGTGCCAGCAGTGAAGTTGGAGGGAACTATGGCTACACCTTC.

This clonotype was counted only a few times. The chain carries TRBV6-6 and TRBJ1-1; the match to TRBD1 covers 8 bases. In germline, CDR1 is MNHNY, CDR2 SVGAGI (reference sequence). The CDR3 consists of 16 residues. J gave up 0 bases and V 2 bases, and 5 bases lay outside the gene matches. CDR3 residues: CASSYPRTGLNTEAFF. CDR3 DNA sequence: TGTGCCAGCAGTTACCCGAGGACAGGGCTGAACACTGAAGCTTTCTTT.

As concerns this clonotype: The junction departs from the called germline gene at one end, perhaps through a read error. The rearrangement joins TRBV29-1 to TRBJ1-5, with TRBD1 identical over 7 bases. CDR3 length: 13 residues. Germline V gene sequence: CDR1 SQVTM, CDR2 ANQGSEA. CDR3 region: CSVSTGFNQPQQF. The CDR3 DNA is TGCAGCGTCTCGACAGGGTTCAATCAGCCCCAGCAATTT.

This clonotype was seen a handful of times. V usage is TRBV3-1 and J usage is TRBJ1-1, with D possibly being TRBD1 (6 bases). The CDR3 is made up of 16 amino acids. Germline CDR1 and CDR2: LGHDT and YNNKEL (reference sequence). V was pared by 5 bases and J by 5 bases, with 21 bases between. The CDR3 DNA reads TGTGCCAGCAGCTTAGGACAGCCTTCGGGGGGTACTGAAGCTTTCTTT. It is translated as CASSLGQPSGGTEAFF.

As to this clonotype: Here the CDR3 omits its conserved ending phenylalanine or tryptophan, so a read error is the likely source. The J gene is TRBJ2-7, the V gene TRBV20-1; D gene unclear. Per the germline V gene, CDR1 is DFQATT and CDR2 is SNEGSKA (reference sequence). The germline V and J ends were trimmed by 6 bases and 3 bases, with 9 bases remaining between them. CDR3 size: 11 residues. CDR3 DNA sequence: TGCAGTGCAGACGCCCACTACGAGCAGTACCTC. As protein: CSADAHYEQYL.

The genes are TRBV4-1 and TRBJ2-7; 8 bases fit TRBD1. In germline, CDR1 is MGHRA, CDR2 YSYEKL. J was trimmed by 0 bases and V by 2 bases; bases with no gene match: 3. This CDR3 contains 15 residues. In nucleotides, the CDR3 is TGCGCCAGCAGCCAAATCGGACAGGGCTCCTACGAGCAGTACTTC. Translating gives CASSQIGQGSYEQYF.

The chain carries TRBV7-2 and TRBJ1-3; 10 bases fit TRBD1. The CDR3 length is 15 residues. The germline CDR1 and CDR2 sequences are SGHTA and FQGNSA. Losses at the gene ends were 5 bases for V and 2 bases for J; bases not matched to a gene: 3. This CDR3 reads CASSEGQGTGNTIYF. CDR3 in DNA: TGTGCCAGCAGCGAGGGACAGGGGACTGGAAACACCATATATTTT.

The chain joins TRBV20-1 to TRBJ2-5; TRBD2 might be the D (6 bases). The germline V gene encodes CDR1 DFQATT and CDR2 SNEGSKA (reference sequence). V lost 0 bases and J lost 1, with 18 bases in between. This CDR3 comprises 17 residues. The CDR3 region has the DNA TGCAGTGCTAGAGATCAGGAGGGGATCAACCTCCAAGAGACCCAGTACTTC. Translating gives CSARDQEGINLQETQYF.

A few counts support this clonotype. The genes are TRBV30 and TRBJ2-7; tentative D call: TRBD1 (5 bases). The CDR3 loop spans 13 amino acids. V was cut by 4 bases and J by 5 bases, with 15 bases left in between. Germline V gene sequence: CDR1 GTSNPN, CDR2 SVGIG (reference sequence). The CDR3, as DNA: TGTGCCTGGACGTTTCGCAGGGAACACGAGCAGTACTTC. This gives the protein CAWTFRREHEQYF.

This clonotype was recorded a few times. The gene calls are TRBV9 and TRBJ2-5; D ambiguous. V was trimmed by 2 bases and J by 2 bases, leaving 10 bases between them. This CDR3 spans 14 amino acids. Per germline, CDR1 SGDLS and CDR2 YYNGEE. CDR3 amino acids: CASSVRQGQETQYF. The DNA of the CDR3 is TGTGCCAGCAGCGTGAGACAAGGGCAAGAGACCCAGTACTTC.

The chain combines TRBV29-1 with TRBJ2-7; the D call may be TRBD1 or TRBD2 (5 bases each). Germline-derived CDR1 and CDR2 are SQVTM and ANQGSEA. The CDR3 length is 15 residues. Trimming removed 5 bases at V and 3 bases at J, with 20 bases between. The DNA of the CDR3 is TGCAGCGTTTCATCCTCCGGGACGGCTAGCTACGAGCAGTACTTC. Translation: CSVSSSGTASYEQYF.